This paragraph reports one T cell receptor (beta chain). The data derive from a study of blood T cell repertoires in COVID-19. At the level of the study: Material from acute and convalescent COVID-19 was sourced from the United States, Italy and Spain. The analysed material was cDNA or gDNA that came from T cells, B-cell-depleted T cells, or PBMCs.

Germline values: CDR1 LNHNV, CDR2 YYDKDF (reference sequence). The ends lost 3 bases at V and 6 bases at J; junction bases unmatched: 5. CDR3 length: 16 residues. In the authors' methods: The authors estimated nucleated cell counts from reference gene primer amplification. Assay used: immunoSEQ multiplex PCR; TCRdb lists only in-frame clones, some missing. V and J calls and clone size are given by that table; D and trimming were obtained from the DNA. The sample holds about 19,000 clones; roughly 93% are singletons and the top ten take around 16%. Sequencing used peripheral blood. This chain links TRBV15 with TRBJ2-2, with 12 positions matching TRBD2. The clonotype was recovered from a human donor in a cohort sampled during active COVID-19. CDR3 coding DNA: TGTGCCACCAGCAGGCGGACTAGCGGGACCCCCGGGGAGCTGTTTTTT. This codes for CATSRRTSGTPGELFF. Variable domain in full (rest from reference TRBV15 and TRBJ2-2): DAMVIQNPRYQVTQFGKPVTLSCSQTLNHNVMYWYQQKSSQAPKLLFHYYDKDFNNEADTPDNFQSRRPNTSFCFLDIRSPGLGDTAMYLCATSRRTSGTPGELFFGEGSRLTVL.